The rows below give T cell receptor beta chains drawn from one sample of a study of blood T cell repertoires in COVID-19. Sequencing used immunoSEQ multiplex PCR; TCRdb keeps in-frame clones, though not all of them. The sample lists more than 50,000 clones, 80% to 95% seen once, with about 15% in the top ten. Sequenced sample: peripheral blood. Receptors were obtained from a human donor with active COVID-19. The donor label of this sample is uncertain. The CDR3 runs from the conserved cysteine through the conserved F or W.

TRBV9	TRBJ1-2	CASSVDVWGNGQAANYGYTF
TRBV7-9	TRBJ2-1	CASSSAAGYYNEQFF
TRBV7-3	TRBJ2-2	CASSPYLGGTGRGRGAGGELFF
TRBV4-1	TRBJ2-2	CASSQTGNTGELFF
TRBV5-1	TRBJ2-1	CASSLAGQGANEQFF
TRBV6-5	TRBJ2-5	CASSYLRQGQGETQYF
TRBV6-5	TRBJ1-1	CASSYGTGTFF
TRBV9	TRBJ2-3	CASSAFGLAASTDTQYF
TRBV20-1	TRBJ2-5	CSASRRERTSGRGSQETQYF
TRBV18	TRBJ2-3	CASSLLREGDTQYF
TRBV5-1	TRBJ2-3	CASSLERRGDTQYF
TRBV12-3/TRBV12-4	TRBJ1-1	CASRQTGDTEAFF